What follows are 25 T cell receptor beta chains derived from one specimen sequenced in a study of shared T cell receptors in the human thymus. Sequenced by immunoSEQ multiplex PCR; TCRdb stores in-frame clones only, minus some. The table has a few hundred thousand clones, 85% to 95% seen once. The sequenced material came from thymocytes. These receptors originate from a human donor.

The chain uses TRBV5-1 and TRBJ2-4; D is uncertain. CDR1 SGHRS and CDR2 YFSETQ come from the germline V gene. The V end was cut by 8 bases, the J end by 0 bases, with 12 bases between. The CDR3 loop spans 14 amino acids. CDR3 amino acids: CASPASLAKNIQYF. DNA of the CDR3: TGCGCCAGTCCGGCGTCTTTAGCCAAAAACATTCAGTACTTC.

The chain combines TRBV28 with TRBJ2-7; D gene uncertain. The CDR3 contains 15 residues. Trimming stripped 6 bases from V and 4 bases from J, with 19 bases between. Germline CDR1 is MDHEN and CDR2 is SYDVKM. CDR3 region: CASSPLARKDYEQYF. As DNA, the CDR3 is TGTGCCAGCAGCCCCCTGGCTAGGAAAGATTACGAGCAGTACTTC.

The chain uses TRBV18 and TRBJ1-5; the D gene is possibly TRBD1 (5 bases). The germline V and J ends were trimmed by 4 bases and 0 bases, with 19 bases remaining between them. The CDR3 is made up of 18 amino acids. From germline, CDR1 is KGHSH and CDR2 LQKENI. In DNA, the CDR3 is TGTGCCAGCTCACAAACGTCCGGGACGCCTTATAGCAATCAGCCCCAGCATTTT. Translating it yields CASSQTSGTPYSNQPQHF.

The chain uses TRBV5-1 and TRBJ2-2; 7 bases are shared with TRBD2. This CDR3 has 17 amino acids. Germline V gene lookup returns CDR1 SGHRS and CDR2 YFSETQ. The junction had 8 bases not matched to a gene; V was cut back by 3 bases and J by 0 bases. DNA for the CDR3: TGCGCCAGCAGCTCGGAACGGGGGGTGCCGAACACCGGGGAGCTGTTTTTT. It yields the protein CASSSERGVPNTGELFF.

The chain uses TRBV14 and TRBJ2-3, with a tentative D call TRBD2 (6 bases). Germline loops: CDR1 SGHDN, CDR2 FVKESK. V lost 2 bases to trimming and J lost 4 bases, with 28 bases between them. CDR3 size: 20 residues. The CDR3 is CASSQTPGADFPSDADTQYF. Here the CDR3 DNA reads TGTGCCAGCAGCCAAACCCCGGGAGCGGACTTCCCCTCTGACGCAGATACGCAGTATTTT.

The chain recombines TRBV4-3 with TRBJ2-5; TRBD1 might be the D (5 bases). CDR3 length: 15 amino acids. Trimming took off 0 bases at V and 1 base at J, with 9 bases between the two ends. Germline CDR1 reads LGHNA; CDR2 reads YSLEER. The DNA of the CDR3 is TGCGCCAGCAGCCAAGATGGGGCTCCCCAAGAGACCCAGTACTTC. Translation gives CASSQDGAPQETQYF.

Only one count was recorded for this clone. The chain has TRBV19 and TRBJ2-5, with D maybe TRBD2 (7 bases). Germline lookup yields CDR1 LNHDA and CDR2 SQIVND (reference sequence). The V end was cut by 2 bases, the J end by 4 bases, with 17 bases between. The CDR3 has 16 residues. CDR3 nucleotide sequence: TGTGCCAGTAGTATAAAGGGGGAGGGCCCCCCAGAGACCCAGTACTTC. Translating it yields CASSIKGEGPPETQYF.

V gene TRBV5-6 combines with J gene TRBJ2-5, with D perhaps TRBD2 (5 bases). V lost 0 bases and J lost 7, with 10 bases in between. The CDR3 runs to 13 residues. Germline lookup yields CDR1 SGHDT and CDR2 YYEEEE. The CDR3 DNA reads TGTGCCAGCAGCTTGGGCGGAGAGGGGACCCAGTACTTC. Amino acids: CASSLGGEGTQYF. Based on the CDR3 plus reference TRBV5-6 and TRBJ2-5, the full variable domain is DAGVTQSPTHLIKTRGQQVTLRCSPKSGHDTVSWYQQALGQGPQFIFQYYEEEERQRGNFPDRFSGHQFPNYSSELNVNALLLGDSALYLCASSLGGEGTQYFGPGTRLLVL.

CDR3 loop: CASSFHLRDRPLYEQYF. The CDR3, as DNA: TGTGCCAGCAGTTTCCATCTCCGGGACAGACCACTGTACGAGCAGTACTTC. The J gene is TRBJ2-7, the V gene TRBV28; 7 bases are a match to TRBD1. The CDR3 runs 17 residues. Trimming removed 3 bases from V and 4 bases from J; junction bases left unmatched: 15. Germline V gene data show CDR1 as MDHEN and CDR2 as SYDVKM.

V is TRBV5-4 and J is TRBJ2-7; 9 bases align to TRBD1. Per germline, CDR1 SGHNT and CDR2 YYREEE (reference sequence). V was clipped by 0 bases and J by 4 bases; unmatched bases: 8. The CDR3 is made up of 16 amino acids. The CDR3 here is CASSLAVGTGLYEQYF. The CDR3 DNA reads TGTGCCAGCAGCTTGGCGGTCGGGACAGGGTTGTACGAGCAGTACTTC.

This clone occurred once. One junction end does not reproduce the germline sequence, and a read error may be involved. The rearrangement joins TRBV20-1 to TRBJ2-5; D gene uncertain. The germline V gene has CDR1 DFQATT and CDR2 SNEGSKA (reference sequence). CDR3 size: 9 residues. The CDR3 DNA sequence: TGCAGTGCTAGGGACGCGGTTGACTTC. It encodes CSARDAVDF.

The V and J genes are TRBV10-1 and TRBJ2-7; 9 bases map to TRBD2. The V and J ends lost 5 bases and 7 bases, in that order; junction bases with no gene match: 9. Per germline, CDR1 WNHNN and CDR2 SYGVQD (reference sequence). The CDR3 totals 14 residues. The CDR3 coding sequence is TGCGCCAGCAGTACAGCGGGAGGCCGCGAGGAGCAGTACTTC. Translated: CASSTAGGREEQYF.

This chain links TRBV5-5 with TRBJ1-5; the D gene is possibly TRBD1 (5 bases). The ends were cut back, 0 bases at V and 1 base at J, with 14 bases in the middle. The CDR3 length is 17 residues. The germline V gene encodes CDR1 SGHKS and CDR2 YYEKEE (reference sequence). The DNA for the CDR3 is TGTGCCAGCAGCTTGGGCAGGGCGTATGGGAGCAATCAGCCCCAGCATTTT. Translation: CASSLGRAYGSNQPQHF.

CDR3 region: CASSQEKPAWLGRETGELFF. The CDR3 bases are TGCGCCAGCAGCCAAGAGAAGCCGGCGTGGTTGGGAAGGGAGACCGGGGAGCTGTTTTTT. The rearrangement joins TRBV4-3 to TRBJ2-2, with D possibly being TRBD2 (5 bases). Germline V gene sequence: CDR1 LGHNA, CDR2 YSLEER. The V end lost 0 bases, the J end lost 5 bases, and 25 bases lay between the germline ends. The length of the CDR3 is 20 residues.

The chain joins TRBV6-4 to TRBJ2-1; 12 nucleotides agree with TRBD2. V shed 6 bases, J shed 6 bases, and the junction held 6 bases outside the gene matches. Germline CDR1 reads MRHNA; CDR2 reads SNTAGT. This CDR3 contains 15 residues. The CDR3 coding sequence is TGTGCCAGCAGCGCGCTAGCGGGAGGGCCCAATGAGCAGTTCTTC. This gives the protein CASSALAGGPNEQFF.

The gene calls are TRBV30 and TRBJ2-3; 10 bases map to TRBD2. Germline-derived CDR1 and CDR2 are GTSNPN and SVGIG (reference sequence). Trimming at V came to 6 bases and at J to 6 bases, leaving 9 bases not matched to a gene. The CDR3 loop spans 14 amino acids. This chain's CDR3 is CACPQAGGADTQYF. Here the CDR3 DNA reads TGTGCCTGTCCCCAAGCGGGAGGGGCGGATACGCAGTATTTT. Using reference TRBV30 and TRBJ2-3 for the parts outside the CDR3, the full variable domain is SQTIHQWPATLVQPVGSPLSLECTVEGTSNPNLYWYRQAAGRGLQLLFYSVGIGQISSEVPQNLSASRPQDRQFILSSKKLLLSDSGFYLCACPQAGGADTQYFGPGTRLTVL.

This chain connects TRBV4-3 to TRBJ2-5; either TRBD1 or TRBD2 may fit D (5 bases each). Between the trimmed V and J ends, which lost 5 bases and 2 bases, there was a span of 12 bases. The V gene's germline CDR1 is LGHNA and CDR2 YSLEER. The CDR3 loop spans 14 amino acids. The chain's CDR3 is CASSGSGTQETQYF. The CDR3 region has the DNA TGCGCCAGCAGCGGATCCGGGACGCAAGAGACCCAGTACTTC.

This chain connects TRBV15 to TRBJ2-3, with no clear D. V lost 7 bases and J 2 bases, leaving 10 bases between the germline ends. This CDR3 is built from 13 residues. Germline V gene lookup returns CDR1 LNHNV and CDR2 YYDKDF (reference sequence). The CDR3 DNA follows: TGTGCCACCACCAGCTTGTTCACAGATACGCAGTATTTT. Translated, it gives CATTSLFTDTQYF.

V usage is TRBV28 and J usage is TRBJ2-7; 7 bases map to TRBD2. The trim removed 6 bases at V and 5 bases at J, leaving 7 bases unmatched. The germline gives CDR1 MDHEN, CDR2 SYDVKM. This CDR3 has 13 amino acids. The CDR3 DNA reads TGTGCCAGCAGGACAACTAGCGTGGACGAGCAGTACTTC. Translating it yields CASRTTSVDEQYF.

J is TRBJ2-3 and V is TRBV12-5, with 10 bases lining up with TRBD2. The CDR3 contains 16 residues. Germline V gene lookup returns CDR1 LGHNT and CDR2 FRNRAP. V shed 6 bases, J shed 7 bases, and the junction held 13 bases outside the gene matches. CDR3 bases: TGTGCTAGTGGCGACCGTCCGGGACTAGCGTACAATACGCAGTATTTT. It yields the protein CASGDRPGLAYNTQYF.

The J gene is TRBJ2-1, the V gene TRBV9, with D possibly matching TRBD1 (7 bases). This CDR3 comprises 21 residues. V was cut by 1 base and J by 5 bases, with 31 bases left in between. In germline, CDR1 is SGDLS, CDR2 YYNGEE. The CDR3 bases are TGTGCCAGCAGCGTACAGGGGGGACGCGCCCTCCCACCGGTCGGAGACAATGAGCAGTTCTTC. It codes for CASSVQGGRALPPVGDNEQFF. The full variable domain, in which reference TRBV9 and TRBJ2-1 provide the parts outside the CDR3, is DSGVTQTPKHLITATGQRVTLRCSPRSGDLSVYWYQQSLDQGLQFLIQYYNGEERAKGNILERFSAQQFPDLHSELNLSSLELGDSALYFCASSVQGGRALPPVGDNEQFFGPGTRLTVL.

This chain links TRBV4-1 with TRBJ2-7; the D gene is possibly TRBD2 (7 bases). CDR1 and CDR2 from the germline V gene are MGHRA and YSYEKL. The CDR3 has 16 amino acids. V shed 1 base and J shed 2 bases, with 15 bases lying between them. The CDR3 here is CASSQGVGGPTYEQYF. CDR3 DNA sequence: TGCGCCAGCAGCCAAGGGGTCGGGGGGCCGACCTACGAGCAGTACTTC.

The rearrangement uses TRBV5-1 and TRBJ2-1; 8 bases are a match to TRBD1. V lost 4 bases, J lost 0 bases, and 9 bases stayed unmatched. The CDR3 extends over 17 amino acids. CDR1 SGHRS and CDR2 YFSETQ come from the germline V gene. CDR3 sequence reads: CASSPGQGPSSYNEQFF. The CDR3 DNA is TGCGCCAGCAGCCCCGGACAGGGTCCCAGCTCCTACAATGAGCAGTTCTTC.

CDR3 nucleotides: TGCGCCAGCAGCCAAGATAACCCTAGCGGGAGGTTAACAGATACGCAGTATTTT. Protein product: CASSQDNPSGRLTDTQYF. The chain has TRBV4-3 and TRBJ2-3, with 11 nucleotides matching TRBD2. The V and J ends lost 0 bases and 3 bases, in that order; junction bases with no gene match: 8. The CDR3 loop spans 18 amino acids. Germline CDR1 and CDR2: LGHNA and YSLEER.

J is TRBJ1-2 and V is TRBV28; D is undetermined. V was pared by 6 bases and J by 0 bases, with 23 bases between. CDR3 size: 18 residues. The germline V gene has CDR1 MDHEN and CDR2 SYDVKM. Here the CDR3 reads CASSQDGPQSRANYGYTF. The CDR3 DNA reads TGTGCCAGCAGCCAAGACGGCCCACAGTCACGAGCTAACTATGGCTACACCTTC.